This T cell receptor (beta chain) was obtained from a study of T cell repertoires in cytomegalovirus infection. At the level of the study: Use of recently identified HLA-C-restricted and well-studied HLA-B-restricted CMV epitopes was part of the study. Carrying CMV and the relevant HLA type showed in public TCR beta signatures.

This clonotype was seen ten or more times. No antigen is known for it. The CDR3 sequence is 16 residues long. Between the trimmed V and J ends, which lost 1 base and 2 bases, there was a span of 9 bases. Germline V gives CDR1 ENHRY, CDR2 SYGVKD. Points from the study as a whole: Carriers of CMV and the relevant HLA type were discriminated by public TCR beta frequency. Dominant in the ex vivo response were TCR beta clonotypes restricted by HLA-C and specific for CMV.

TCRdb re-analysed the reads in MiXCR, keeping a single row per CDR3 protein. The data show under 150,000 distinct CDR3 sequences, 30% seen once. The source was CD8+ T cells from cultured PBMCs, collected from culture after CMV antigen stimulation. The V and J genes are TRBV10-3 and TRBJ1-6, with D perhaps matching TRBD1 (5 bases). The sequence came from a human donor in good health (CMV status not recorded). Some clones in this sample may be carry-over from other donors' samples. CDR3 bases: TGTGCCATCAGTGAGTTGGGGCCTACCTATAATTCACCCCTCCACTTT. Protein product: CAISELGPTYNSPLHF.